A selection of T cell receptor beta chains follows, all from one sample in a study of blood T cell repertoires in COVID-19. TCRdb keeps only in-frame clones here, not all; method: immunoSEQ multiplex PCR. The sample yields 250,000 to 400,000 clones, almost 90% seen once. The sequencing input was peripheral blood. All receptors come from a woman under 40 with COVID-19, enrolled during active disease. Each CDR3 is given without its conserved first and last residue.

j_call v_call cdr3_aa
TRBJ2-1 TRBV5-4 ASSLESGGYNEQF
TRBJ2-4 TRBV6-5 ATRGLAKNIQY
TRBJ1-1 TRBV3-1/TRBV3-2 ASSQSGSERAF
TRBJ2-1 TRBV2 ASRLQGRGNEQF
TRBJ1-2 TRBV30 AWSVVGTGGYT
TRBJ2-7 TRBV14 ASSQDWTGDEQY
TRBJ2-1 TRBV5-1 ASSYESGAYNEQF
TRBJ2-3 TRBV6-5 ASSSGLASDTQY
TRBJ2-1 TRBV25-1 ASSRGGYNEQF
TRBJ2-7 TRBV11-2 ASSLSDYEQY
TRBJ2-5 TRBV5-5 ASSRREETQY
TRBJ2-5 TRBV6-1 ASSLTLAGRETQY
TRBJ2-5 TRBV2 ASSASGQETQY
TRBJ2-7 TRBV11-2 ASSLGRDTPYEQY
TRBJ1-2 TRBV6-2/TRBV6-3 ASSYKPGYGYT
TRBJ2-1 TRBV24-1 ATGKDRLDEQF
TRBJ1-6 TRBV27 ASSLDKQSSYNSPLH
TRBJ1-5 TRBV4-2 ASSQVSTGANQPQH
TRBJ2-3 TRBV11-3 ASSLGGQGEDTQY
TRBJ2-7 TRBV6-5 ASSPAGGRNEQY
TRBJ2-7 TRBV19 ASSPGTGEQY
TRBJ2-2 TRBV2 ASKGQRNTGELF
TRBJ2-4 TRBV11-2 ASSLGQGPPKNIQY
TRBJ1-1 TRBV6-5 ASISTIANTEAF
TRBJ2-1 TRBV5-1 ASSLVRGEGNNEQF
TRBJ2-1 TRBV4-1 ASSQARSGTHPNEQF
TRBJ1-4 TRBV27 ASRAVATNEKLF
TRBJ2-7 TRBV6-5 ASSSSGEQY
TRBJ2-3 TRBV29-1 SVEAWDIPDTQY
TRBJ1-5 TRBV6-1 ASSEALGGRQPQH
TRBJ1-1 TRBV5-1 ASSLGQGEGTEAF
TRBJ1-4 TRBV25-1 ASSDSVGGEKLF
TRBJ2-3 TRBV10-1 ASSESVDTDTQY
TRBJ1-2 TRBV14 ASSQGGQSYGYT
TRBJ2-5 TRBV7-2 ASTRRSQETQY
TRBJ1-1 TRBV12-5 ASGLVRGDREKWAEAF
TRBJ2-2 TRBV7-9 ASSFLGGPNTGELF
TRBJ2-1 TRBV5-1 ASSLGPSYNEQF
TRBJ1-5 TRBV7-2 ASSMGQGKQPQH
TRBJ2-1 TRBV9 ASSPGLAGGEQF
TRBJ1-2 TRBV28 ASSFLWDRYT
TRBJ1-5 TRBV4-1 ASSQEGTGRNQPQH
TRBJ2-2 TRBV2 ASSGGTGELF
TRBJ2-3 TRBV3-1/TRBV3-2 ASSQASGIADTQY
TRBJ2-1 TRBV27 ASTNEAGGRSSEQF
TRBJ1-5 TRBV5-1 ASSRWGDREGPQH
TRBJ1-2 TRBV5-1 ASSRRTANYGYT
TRBJ2-1 TRBV3-1/TRBV3-2 ASSPGQGVVDEQF
TRBJ1-2 TRBV3-1/TRBV3-2 ASSPKQGNYGYT
TRBJ1-6 TRBV24-1 ATREGTPLH